The next 20 T cell receptor beta chains were all read from a single sample in a study of PD-1 blockade in classical Hodgkin lymphoma. Every single patient, without exception, relapsed after autologous stem cell transplantation, and brentuximab vedotin exposure varied. TCRdb's table, derived via immunoSEQ multiplex PCR, lists solely in-frame clones and lacks some. Of roughly 150,000 clones in the sample, about 78% are singletons; the top ten hold 9.2%. The source was peripheral blood mononuclear cells (PBMCs), collected before the second cycle of nivolumab. Every receptor here comes from a human donor with classical Hodgkin lymphoma.

The chain joins TRBV6-6 to TRBJ2-2; TRBD2 matches at 9 bases. Germline CDR1 is MNHNY and CDR2 is SVGAGI (reference sequence). V was pared by 2 bases and J by 5 bases, with 3 bases of the junction left unmatched. The CDR3 is 15 residues long. Written as DNA, the CDR3 is TGTGCCAGCAGTTACAGCGGGGGGAGGACCGGGGAGCTGTTTTTT. This gives the protein CASSYSGGRTGELFF.

The chain links TRBV19 to TRBJ2-5; D is unresolved. Per the germline V gene, CDR1 is LNHDA and CDR2 is SQIVND (reference sequence). This CDR3 comprises 11 residues. V lost 5 bases and J 1 base, leaving 2 bases between the germline ends. Here the CDR3 DNA reads TGTGCCAGTAGTCCCCAAGAGACCCAGTACTTC. Protein sequence: CASSPQETQYF.

The gene calls are TRBV7-9 and TRBJ1-2; 10 bases agree with TRBD1. The junction had 13 bases not matched to a gene; V was cut back by 2 bases and J by 7 bases. Germline-derived CDR1 and CDR2 are SEHNR and FQNEAQ (reference sequence). This CDR3 has 17 amino acids. CDR3 loop: CASSLQTGGRGTIGYTF. Here the CDR3 DNA reads TGTGCCAGCAGCTTACAGACAGGGGGCCGGGGGACTATTGGCTACACCTTC.

This chain connects TRBV6-4 to TRBJ1-1; 7 bases are shared with TRBD1. CDR1 MRHNA and CDR2 SNTAGT come from the germline V gene. The CDR3 has 15 amino acids. V was clipped by 6 bases and J by 1 base; unmatched bases: 8. The CDR3 reads CASSTGASGNTEAFF. For the CDR3, the DNA is TGTGCCAGCAGCACAGGGGCGTCAGGGAACACTGAAGCTTTCTTT.

The chain uses TRBV9 and TRBJ1-1; possible D gene TRBD1, 5 bases. The CDR3 is made up of 15 amino acids. Trimming took off 4 bases at V and 4 bases at J, with 17 bases between the two ends. Germline V CDR1 and CDR2: SGDLS, YYNGEE. Written as DNA, the CDR3 is TGTGCCAGCAGCTACCTGGGGGGGGGTGGCACTGAAGCTTTCTTT. It encodes CASSYLGGGGTEAFF.

The V and J genes are TRBV7-6 and TRBJ2-6, with 11 positions matching TRBD2. This CDR3 has 17 amino acids. V was clipped by 5 bases and J by 3 bases; unmatched bases: 6. Germline loops: CDR1 SGHVS, CDR2 FNYEAQ. CDR3 bases: TGTGCCAGCAGCCCCGGTCTAGCGGGGGGTGGGGCCAACGTCCTGACTTTC. This encodes CASSPGLAGGGANVLTF.

This rearrangement joins TRBV27 to TRBJ2-2; 7 bases line up with TRBD1. The germline V gene encodes CDR1 MNHEY and CDR2 SMNVEV (reference sequence). This CDR3 is built from 16 residues. V lost 5 bases and J lost 9; bases outside the gene matches: 15. CDR3 sequence (DNA): TGTGCCAGCAGTCCACAGGGGCCTGGGCGGTTGAGGGAGCTGTTTTTT. It specifies CASSPQGPGRLRELFF.

This clone showed up just a few times. The V and J genes are TRBV28 and TRBJ2-7, with D maybe TRBD2 (7 bases). Trimming left V 7 bases short and J 2 bases short, with 21 bases between. The germline V gene has CDR1 MDHEN and CDR2 SYDVKM. The CDR3 is made up of 16 amino acids. The CDR3 region has the DNA TGTGCCAGCACCTCCCCGTTAGGGGGGGGCACCTACGAGCAGTACTTC. Residues: CASTSPLGGGTYEQYF.

This clone was picked up one time. The rearrangement links TRBV19 to TRBJ1-1; weak D call: TRBD1 (6 bases). Germline lookup yields CDR1 LNHDA and CDR2 SQIVND (reference sequence). The V and J ends lost 6 bases and 4 bases respectively, with 21 bases between them. This CDR3 is built from 16 residues. CDR3 bases: TGTGCCAGTAGAACCCACAGGGCCCCCGGGAGCACTGAAGCTTTCTTT. It specifies CASRTHRAPGSTEAFF.

The gene calls are TRBV11-2 and TRBJ1-2, with unresolved D. The CDR3 totals 13 residues. Trimming took 2 bases from V and 3 from J, leaving 7 bases between them. The germline gives CDR1 SGHAT, CDR2 FQNNGV. The chain's CDR3 is CASSLTAYYGYTF. CDR3 nucleotides: TGTGCCAGCAGCTTAACGGCCTACTATGGCTACACCTTC.

The chain has TRBV7-9 and TRBJ2-5, with 10 bases identical to TRBD1. The CDR3 extends over 17 amino acids. From germline, CDR1 is SEHNR and CDR2 FQNEAQ (reference sequence). V was clipped by 1 base and J by 5 bases; unmatched bases: 10. CDR3 sequence reads: CASSLDDRGPVWETQYF. The DNA of the CDR3 is TGTGCCAGCAGCTTAGATGACAGGGGGCCGGTTTGGGAGACCCAGTACTTC.

The CDR3 bases are TGTGCCAGCAGCTTTATCGGACAGGGGGGCAATCAGCCCCAGCATTTT. Its translation is CASSFIGQGGNQPQHF. The chain recombines TRBV5-4 with TRBJ1-5, with 10 bases aligning to TRBD1. CDR1 is SGHNT, CDR2 YYREEE, per germline (reference sequence). With V trimmed by 2 bases and J by 2 bases, 4 bases remained unmatched. The CDR3 has 16 amino acids.

The V gene is TRBV4-3, the J gene TRBJ2-3; D perhaps matches TRBD1 (6 bases). There are 15 residues in the CDR3. Trimming removed 0 bases from V and 8 bases from J, with 15 bases in between. CDR1 and CDR2 (germline): LGHNA, YSLEER. The CDR3 nucleotides read TGCGCCAGCAGCCAAGATCGGCAGGGGTTGGTTACGCAGTATTTT. This codes for CASSQDRQGLVTQYF.

The chain has TRBV7-8 and TRBJ2-5; the match to TRBD2 covers 8 bases. Germline assignment: CDR1 SGHVS and CDR2 FQNEAQ. The CDR3 sequence is 14 residues long. The junction had 6 bases not matched to a gene; V was cut back by 9 bases and J by 0 bases. The CDR3 is CASGRGAYQETQYF. The CDR3 bases are TGTGCCAGTGGGCGGGGGGCCTACCAAGAGACCCAGTACTTC.

The rearrangement uses TRBV2 and TRBJ1-4; D not resolved. With 4 bases removed from V and 2 bases from J, the gap between germline ends came to 8 bases. This CDR3 contains 14 residues. Germline V gene sequence: CDR1 SNHLY, CDR2 FYNNEI. CDR3 loop: CASSALVTNEKLFF. The CDR3, as DNA: TGTGCCAGCAGTGCCCTCGTGACTAATGAAAAACTGTTTTTT.

In this sample, this clone turned up once. The J gene is TRBJ2-7, the V gene TRBV7-9; D perhaps matches TRBD1 (5 bases). Germline CDR1 is SEHNR and CDR2 is FQNEAQ (reference sequence). V was trimmed by 5 bases and J by 1 base, leaving 15 bases between them. The CDR3 runs to 15 residues. CDR3 protein: CASSASYRPSYEQYF. The CDR3 region has the DNA TGTGCCAGCAGCGCTAGTTACAGGCCTTCCTACGAGCAGTACTTC.

This clone has a handful of counts. The chain is built from TRBV6-1 and TRBJ2-7, with no clear D. V lost 7 bases to trimming and J lost 1 base, with 11 bases between them. CDR1 MNHNS and CDR2 SASEGT come from the germline V gene. The length of the CDR3 is 13 residues. CDR3 DNA: TGTGCCAGCAATTTTTGGCAGTCCTACGAGCAGTACTTC. Amino acids: CASNFWQSYEQYF.

The chain has TRBV6-5 and TRBJ2-7; a possible D gene is TRBD1 (6 bases). Per germline, CDR1 MNHEY and CDR2 SVGAGI. V was shortened by 2 bases and J by 0 bases, with 11 bases between the two germline ends. The CDR3 is made up of 15 amino acids. The CDR3 DNA reads TGTGCCAGCAGTTACCTGACAGGAAGCTCCTACGAGCAGTACTTC. This gives the protein CASSYLTGSSYEQYF.

V and J are TRBV2 and TRBJ2-1, with TRBD1 matching over 8 bases. J lost 9 bases, V lost 6 bases, and 10 bases had no gene match. The CDR3 sequence is 14 residues long. Germline loops: CDR1 SNHLY, CDR2 FYNNEI. The CDR3: CASRDRDRRIEQFF. The CDR3 DNA is TGTGCCAGCAGGGACCGGGACAGGAGGATTGAGCAGTTCTTC.

This chain joins TRBV6-5 and TRBJ1-4; D not certain. V shed 4 bases and J shed 8 bases, with 14 bases lying between them. CDR1 and CDR2 (germline): MNHEY, SVGAGI. This CDR3 region has 14 residues. The CDR3 DNA sequence: TGTGCCAGCAGTTTTGTGAAAGGAGGCGAAAAACTGTTTTTT. Translating it yields CASSFVKGGEKLFF.